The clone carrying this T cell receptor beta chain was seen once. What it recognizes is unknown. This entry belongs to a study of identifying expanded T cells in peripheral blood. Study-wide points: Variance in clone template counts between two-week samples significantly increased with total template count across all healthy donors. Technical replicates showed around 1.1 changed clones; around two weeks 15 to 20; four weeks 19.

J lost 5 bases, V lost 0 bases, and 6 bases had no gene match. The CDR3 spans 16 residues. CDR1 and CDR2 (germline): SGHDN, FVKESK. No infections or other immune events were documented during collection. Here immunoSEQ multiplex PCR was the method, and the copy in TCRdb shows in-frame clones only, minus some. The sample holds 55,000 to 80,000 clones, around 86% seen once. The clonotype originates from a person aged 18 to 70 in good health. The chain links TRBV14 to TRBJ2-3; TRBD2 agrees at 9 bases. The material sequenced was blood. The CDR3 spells CASSQDPSGAEDTQYF. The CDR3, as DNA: TGTGCCAGCAGCCAAGATCCTAGCGGGGCGGAAGATACGCAGTATTTT.